Each of the 15 T cell receptor beta chains below was sequenced from the same sample in a study of blood T cells in healthy people across ages. A sample-barcoded 5' primer and a J-beta primer mix were used in a second PCR of roughly 6 to 12 cycles. TCRdb recomputed calls from the 5' RACE reads with MiXCR, one row per CDR3 protein. The sample has hundreds of thousands of distinct CDR3 sequences; less than 45% are singletons. The sequencing input was blood. These receptors were collected from a man at least 80 years old in good health.

This clonotype has just a few counts. The genes are TRBV3-1 and TRBJ2-1; 7 nucleotides align to TRBD1. The germline gives CDR1 LGHDT, CDR2 YNNKEL (reference sequence). Unmatched junction bases numbered 12, after V lost 0 bases and J lost 7 bases. The CDR3 has 17 residues. The CDR3 loop reads CASSQDIYRDRPNEQFF. The CDR3 DNA sequence: TGTGCCAGCAGCCAAGATATTTACCGGGACAGACCGAATGAGCAGTTCTTC.

This chain links TRBV20-1 with TRBJ2-7; D remains unclear. The CDR3 is 13 residues long. CDR1 and CDR2 (germline): DFQATT, SNEGSKA (reference sequence). CDR3 protein: CSLAWASSYEQYF. The CDR3 coding sequence is TGCAGCCTCGCTTGGGCCTCCTCCTACGAGCAGTACTTC.

This clonotype has a handful of counts. This sequence joins TRBV11-2 and TRBJ2-3; 9 nucleotides align to TRBD2. With 4 bases clipped from V and 3 bases from J, the junction kept 5 bases outside the gene matches. Germline lookup yields CDR1 SGHAT and CDR2 FQNNGV. This CDR3 is built from 15 residues. CDR3 region: CASSSYTSGTDTQYF. CDR3 sequence (DNA): TGTGCCAGCAGCTCTTACACTAGCGGGACAGATACGCAGTATTTT. Variable domain in full (rest from reference TRBV11-2 and TRBJ2-3): EAGVAQSPRYKIIEKRQSVAFWCNPISGHATLYWYQQILGQGPKLLIQFQNNGVVDDSQLPKDRFSAERLKGVDSTLKIQPAKLEDSAVYLCASSSYTSGTDTQYFGPGTRLTVL.

The chain carries TRBV20-1 and TRBJ2-3, with D perhaps matching TRBD2 (5 bases). Between the trimmed V and J ends, which lost 0 bases and 1 base, there was a span of 8 bases. The CDR3 spans 14 residues. Germline CDR1 DFQATT, CDR2 SNEGSKA (reference sequence). CDR3 protein: CSARELARTDTQYF. The CDR3 DNA is TGCAGTGCTAGAGAGCTAGCCCGCACAGATACGCAGTATTTT.

In its sample, this clonotype was seen a few times. CDR3 loop: CASSLDLAGTYEQYF. The CDR3 bases are TGTGCCAGCAGCTTAGATCTAGCGGGCACTTACGAGCAGTACTTC. J is TRBJ2-7 and V is TRBV7-2, with 8 bases lining up with TRBD2. The CDR3 is 15 amino acids. Germline CDR1 SGHTA, CDR2 FQGNSA. The V gene end was trimmed by 1 base and the J gene end by 4 bases; junction bases not matched to a gene: 6.

The rearrangement links TRBV7-2 to TRBJ2-7, with 11 bases matching TRBD2. With V trimmed by 4 bases and J by 4 bases, 6 bases remained unmatched. In germline, CDR1 is SGHTA, CDR2 FQGNSA. This CDR3 contains 15 residues. CDR3 coding DNA: TGTGCCAGCAGCTCCTCTAGCGGGGGGAAGTACGAGCAGTACTTC. It is translated as CASSSSSGGKYEQYF.

The genes are TRBV4-3 and TRBJ2-1; a possible D gene is TRBD2 (5 bases). CDR1 is LGHNA and CDR2 is YSLEER in the germline V gene. The CDR3 spans 13 residues. Trimming pared 1 base from V and 10 bases from J, leaving 11 bases between. For the CDR3, the DNA is TGCGCCAGCAGCCAAGCTTCCCCGGGGGAGCAGTTCTTC. This codes for CASSQASPGEQFF.

The genes are TRBV7-2 and TRBJ2-7; a possible D gene is TRBD1 (5 bases). The better agreement between TRBJ2-5 and the DNA end casts doubt on the J call. The CDR3 sequence is 13 residues long. The germline CDR1 and CDR2 sequences are SGHTA and FQGNSA. The CDR3 spells CASAKGMGETQYF. In nucleotides, the CDR3 is TGTGCCAGCGCCAAGGGGATGGGGGAGACCCAGTACTTC.

The chain joins TRBV7-9 to TRBJ1-1; maybe TRBD1 (5 bases). V lost 3 bases and J 5 bases, leaving 13 bases between the germline ends. The germline V gene encodes CDR1 SEHNR and CDR2 FQNEAQ (reference sequence). CDR3 length: 14 residues. This chain's CDR3 is CASSFPRVGTEAFF. The CDR3 DNA follows: TGTGCCAGCAGCTTTCCCAGGGTCGGAACTGAAGCTTTCTTT.

This clonotype was picked up a small number of times. The chain links TRBV7-2 to TRBJ2-5; 9 bases match TRBD1. Germline V gene lookup returns CDR1 SGHTA and CDR2 FQGNSA. The V gene end was trimmed by 1 base and the J gene end by 1 base; junction bases not matched to a gene: 7. The CDR3 is 17 residues long. The CDR3 DNA reads as TGTGCCAGCAGCTTAGTCAGGACAGGGGCTATCCAAGAGACCCAGTACTTC. It encodes CASSLVRTGAIQETQYF.

The sample holds a few counts of this clonotype. The rearrangement uses TRBV25-1 and TRBJ1-2; the D gene is possibly TRBD1 (5 bases). The germline gives CDR1 MGHDK, CDR2 SYGVNS. This CDR3 has 16 amino acids. The V end was cut by 3 bases, the J end by 4 bases, with 18 bases between. CDR3 sequence (DNA): TGTGCCAGCAGTGACGTGGGGGTCGCCGATACCTATGGCTACACCTTC. The encoded protein is CASSDVGVADTYGYTF.

Concerning this clonotype itself: A junction boundary mismatches the germline segment, possibly from a read error. The rearrangement links TRBV27 to TRBJ2-1; 12 bases are shared with TRBD2. This CDR3 is 14 amino acids long. Germline CDR1 reads MNHEY; CDR2 reads SMNVEV (reference sequence). The CDR3 loop is CAGSLTSGRSEQFF. The CDR3 nucleotides read TGTGCCGGCAGTTTAACTAGCGGGAGGTCTGAGCAGTTCTTC.

This clonotype has at least ten counts. This rearrangement joins TRBV7-2 to TRBJ1-2; D not certain. The germline CDR1 and CDR2 sequences are SGHTA and FQGNSA. This CDR3 region has 12 residues. V was shortened by 1 base and J by 4 bases, with 4 bases between the two germline ends. CDR3 nucleotides: TGTGCCAGCAGCTTAGGGGTCTATGGCTACACCTTC. Its protein is CASSLGVYGYTF.

In regard to this clonotype: One junction end disagrees with the germline gene, perhaps due to a read error. The chain uses TRBV12-3 or TRBV12-4 and TRBJ2-2; tentative D call: TRBD2 (5 bases). The CDR3 is 12 residues long. DNA of the CDR3: TGTGCCGGGAGACCGAACATCGGGGAGCTGTTTTTT. It is translated as CAGRPNIGELFF.

This clonotype has just a few counts. CDR3 sequence: CSPGEASYNEQFF. CDR3 bases: TGCAGCCCGGGGGAGGCCTCCTACAATGAGCAGTTCTTC. The rearrangement links TRBV20-1 to TRBJ2-1; a possible D gene is TRBD2 (6 bases). The CDR3 is 13 amino acids. Germline CDR1 and CDR2: DFQATT and SNEGSKA (reference sequence).